This TCR beta chain was sequenced for a study of shared T cell receptors in the human thymus. TCRdb keeps only in-frame clones here, not all; method: immunoSEQ multiplex PCR. In the table there are about 660,000 clones, approximately 88% of which are singletons. The J segment lost 6 bases and the V segment lost 2 bases, leaving 12 bases of the junction unmatched. The V gene's germline CDR1 is LGHNA and CDR2 YNFKEQ. The CDR3 extends over 16 amino acids. The data also belong to a second study, concerning human thymus T cells. From that paper: It was healthy Finnish infants having corrective surgery for congenital heart defects who were the donors. Thymic repertoires from unrelated individuals overlapped highly, related research reported.

The chain links TRBV4-2 to TRBJ2-7; the match to TRBD2 covers 8 bases. The sample taken for sequencing was thymocytes. The TCR originated in a boy under three years old with a congenital heart defect. The CDR3 bases are TGTGCCAGCAGCCAATCGCCCCCAGCGGGAGTGGCCGAGCAGTACTTC. Amino acids: CASSQSPPAGVAEQYF.